This TCR beta chain originates from a study of T-cell reconstitution after alpha-beta-depleted transplantation in children (dated by TCRdb to the mid-2010s). Background on the whole study: T-cell immune reconstitution after TCRalphabeta/CD19-depleted allogeneic hematopoietic cell transplantation in children was quantitatively tracked in the study by means of TCR repertoire profiling.

This clonotype was seen a few times. This clone's antigen is unknown. Base-call qualities are not available, and no considerably larger clone is one nucleotide away. Library preparation used PCR. Sequencing was carried out with an Illumina HiSeq 2500. TCR libraries were prepared with molecular barcoding, using unique molecular identifiers to normalize TCRbeta repertoire quantification. The public reads were reprocessed in TCRdb via fastp at Q25 and MiXCR, keeping in-frame beta chains. Each CDR3 protein gets just one entry, which takes the most common genes and DNA from the rows behind it. The sample table lists over 550,000 distinct CDR3 sequences, roughly a tenth of them with a count of one. The ten largest clones add up to 4% to 5% of the sample. Between the V and J ends, shortened by 5 bases and 9 bases respectively, the junction contains 11 bases. Including the terminal cysteine and phenylalanine, the CDR3 comprises 11 residues. Of all the DNA, just the CDR3 is kept, 33 bases in frame from base 1. Via the germline V gene, CDR1 is SGHTA and CDR2 FQGNSA.

The chain is made from TRBV7-2 and TRBJ2-7; the D segment cannot be called with confidence. Sequenced material: PBMCs from the stem cell graft donor, taken from the stem cell graft. The receptor was isolated from a human donor who donated a stem cell graft to a child with acute myeloid leukemia. The nucleotide sequence reads TGTGCCAGCAGCCTCCCCTCCGGGCAGTACTTC. It translates to CASSLPSGQYF.